This TCR beta chain was sequenced in a study of cytomegalovirus exposure and HLA in healthy donors. Donors sampled were nominally healthy, though unrecorded immune exposures were likely. Use of 60 Vbeta and 13 Jbeta primers characterized the PCR. Sequencing used immunoSEQ multiplex PCR; TCRdb keeps in-frame clones, though not all of them. The data contain 170,000 or so clones, approximately 84% of them singletons. Germline V gene lookup returns CDR1 MNHNS and CDR2 SASEGT. This CDR3 is 15 amino acids long. V lost 6 bases and J lost 4; bases outside the gene matches: 9. V usage is TRBV6-1 and J usage is TRBJ1-1; 9 positions match TRBD1. The sample was PBMCs. This clonotype was sampled from a girl aged 10-17 years in good health and CMV-seropositive. The CDR3 DNA sequence: TGTGCCAGCAGCGAACCGGGACAGGGTCTCACTGAAGCTTTCTTT. Translating gives CASSEPGQGLTEAFF.